One sample yielded the 15 T cell receptor beta chains listed below, sequenced in a study of blood T cell repertoires in COVID-19. Measured with immunoSEQ multiplex PCR; TCRdb has only the in-frame clones, and not every one. The profile shows hundreds of thousands of clones, roughly 90% of them singletons. Input material: peripheral blood. Receptors originate from a woman aged 55-70 years with acute or convalescent COVID-19.

This sequence joins TRBV28 and TRBJ1-1, with 12 positions matching TRBD1. This CDR3 region has 16 residues. V lost 7 bases and J lost 5; bases outside the gene matches: 11. Germline V lookup: CDR1 MDHEN, CDR2 SYDVKM. CDR3 sequence (DNA): TGTGCCAGCATCACGGGACAGGGGGCGGGGGAGACTGAAGCTTTCTTT. Protein sequence: CASITGQGAGETEAFF.

The chain joins TRBV19 to TRBJ1-3, with D unclear. V lost 6 bases and J lost 0, with 6 bases in between. CDR1 is LNHDA, CDR2 SQIVND, per germline (reference sequence). The CDR3 runs to 13 residues. CDR3 in DNA: TGTGCCAGTAGGGGCAGCTCTGGAAACACCATATATTTT. The encoded protein is CASRGSSGNTIYF.

The J gene is TRBJ1-6, the V gene TRBV3-1 (or the pseudogene TRBV3-2), with TRBD1 matching 12 bases. The CDR3 runs to 16 residues. CDR1 and CDR2 from the germline V gene are LGHDT and YNNKEL (reference sequence). J gave up 9 bases and V 1 base, and 4 bases lay outside the gene matches. CDR3 loop: CASSQAGTGGLSPLHF. CDR3 nucleotides: TGTGCCAGCAGCCAAGCGGGGACAGGGGGCCTTTCACCCCTCCACTTT.

V and J are TRBV9 and TRBJ2-1; the match to TRBD2 covers 12 bases. V lost 0 bases and J lost 7; bases outside the gene matches: 8. The CDR3 spans 17 residues. Germline V gives CDR1 SGDLS, CDR2 YYNGEE. Here the CDR3 reads CASSVVSSGRVVNEQFF. As DNA, the CDR3 is TGTGCCAGCAGCGTAGTGTCTAGCGGGAGGGTAGTAAATGAGCAGTTCTTC.

The chain joins TRBV9 to TRBJ1-1; D remains unclear. Germline V CDR1 and CDR2: SGDLS, YYNGEE. The CDR3 has 14 residues. Trimming took off 5 bases at V and 2 bases at J, with 13 bases between the two ends. The CDR3 is CASSPREVNTEAFF. The CDR3 nucleotides read TGTGCCAGCAGTCCCCGGGAGGTTAACACTGAAGCTTTCTTT.

The chain uses TRBV6-5 and TRBJ1-6, with TRBD1 as a possible D gene (6 bases). This CDR3 region has 14 residues. Germline V lookup: CDR1 MNHEY, CDR2 SVGAGI. Trimming removed 8 bases at V and 8 bases at J, with 16 bases between. This CDR3 reads CASGRGQPDSPLHF. The CDR3 nucleotides read TGTGCCAGCGGCCGCGGACAGCCAGATTCACCCCTCCACTTT.

This sequence joins TRBV6-8 and TRBJ1-6; unclear D gene. The CDR3 consists of 17 residues. V lost 4 bases and J 7 bases, leaving 20 bases between the germline ends. Germline CDR1 is MNHGY and CDR2 is SAAAGT. The CDR3 sequence: CASSSSVIQIRNSPLHF. The CDR3 DNA sequence: TGTGCCAGCAGTTCATCCGTAATACAGATCAGGAATTCACCCCTCCACTTT.

This sequence joins TRBV29-1 and TRBJ1-1; weak D call: TRBD1 (5 bases). Germline lookup yields CDR1 SQVTM and CDR2 ANQGSEA. Deletions cut 5 bases from V and 7 bases from J, with 11 bases between. The CDR3 covers 11 residues. CDR3 protein: CSVYGHDEAFF. The DNA for the CDR3 is TGCAGCGTTTACGGACATGATGAAGCTTTCTTT.

This clone was detected only a few times. The chain is built from TRBV19 and TRBJ2-7; 8 bases agree with TRBD1. This CDR3 has 16 residues. Germline CDR1 LNHDA, CDR2 SQIVND (reference sequence). V shed 4 bases and J 1 base; nucleotides not matched to a gene: 9. The CDR3 bases are TGTGCCAGTAGTACCCGGCACGGACAGGGTTCCTACGAGCAGTACTTC. Its protein is CASSTRHGQGSYEQYF. Using reference TRBV19 and TRBJ2-7 for the parts outside the CDR3, the full variable domain is DGGITQSPKYLFRKEGQNVTLSCEQNLNHDAMYWYRQDPGQGLRLIYYSQIVNDFQKGDIAEGYSVSREKKESFPLTVTSAQKNPTAFYLCASSTRHGQGSYEQYFGPGTRLTVT.

This clone occurred a few times. This rearrangement joins TRBV5-4 to TRBJ1-1; 7 nucleotides line up with TRBD1. The CDR3 spans 14 residues. Germline lookup yields CDR1 SGHNT and CDR2 YYREEE (reference sequence). Trimming at V came to 1 base and at J to 1 base, leaving 1 base not matched to a gene. The CDR3: CASSLWDRNTEAFF. The CDR3 DNA is TGTGCCAGCAGCTTGTGGGACAGGAACACTGAAGCTTTCTTT.

This chain connects TRBV7-9 to TRBJ1-1; TRBD1 matches 8 bases. Germline-derived CDR1 and CDR2 are SEHNR and FQNEAQ (reference sequence). The CDR3 contains 16 residues. Trimming cost V 3 bases and J 6 bases; bases outside gene matches: 12. This CDR3 reads CASSFPGQAVEAEAFF. DNA of the CDR3: TGTGCCAGCAGCTTTCCGGGACAGGCCGTAGAGGCTGAAGCTTTCTTT.

The chain couples TRBV28 to TRBJ2-2; 9 bases align to TRBD1. This CDR3 has 16 residues. V was pared by 5 bases and J by 6 bases, with 10 bases of the junction left unmatched. In germline, CDR1 is MDHEN, CDR2 SYDVKM. CDR3 coding DNA: TGTGCCAGCAGTCCGGACGACAGGGGGTTTGCCGGGGAGCTGTTTTTT. It yields the protein CASSPDDRGFAGELFF.

This clone occurred once. The J gene is TRBJ2-1, the V gene TRBV28; 7 bases fit TRBD2. CDR1 is MDHEN, CDR2 SYDVKM, per germline. The CDR3 is 16 amino acids. V was pared by 3 bases and J by 3 bases, with 8 bases of the junction left unmatched. CDR3 sequence: CASSFWAGALYNEQFF. The CDR3 nucleotides read TGTGCCAGCAGTTTCTGGGCGGGAGCTCTCTACAATGAGCAGTTCTTC.

The sample holds one count of this clone. The chain uses TRBV4-2 and TRBJ2-3, with D perhaps TRBD1 (6 bases). CDR1 LGHNA and CDR2 YNFKEQ come from the germline V gene. With 1 base removed from V and 0 bases from J, the gap between germline ends came to 8 bases. There are 15 residues in the CDR3. The CDR3 DNA follows: TGTGCCAGCAGCCAAGCGACAGGTAGCACAGATACGCAGTATTTT. Translated: CASSQATGSTDTQYF.

V is TRBV24-1 and J is TRBJ2-1; 14 bases are shared with TRBD2. CDR3 size: 19 residues. The germline CDR1 and CDR2 sequences are KGHDR and SFDVKD. V lost 1 base, J lost 7 bases, and 11 bases stayed unmatched. CDR3: CATSDLRGPGLAGENEQFF. In nucleotides, the CDR3 is TGTGCCACCAGTGATTTAAGAGGCCCGGGACTAGCGGGAGAGAATGAGCAGTTCTTC.